This TCR beta chain was profiled in a study of blood T cell repertoires in COVID-19. Study at large: The United States, Italy and Spain provided the acute and convalescent COVID-19 samples. T cells, B-cell-depleted T cells, or PBMCs provided the cDNA or gDNA that served as material.

Enrolled during active infection, Seattle patients were then followed longitudinally. As processed by the authors: Reference gene primer amplification yielded estimated nucleated cell counts. Sequencing was performed with immunoSEQ multiplex PCR; in TCRdb, only in-frame clones are kept and a portion is missing. V, J and clone size derive from that table, while D and trimming were established from the DNA sequence. The table has about 180,000 clones, about 85% seen once; the top ten hold less than 8%. The CDR3 is 16 residues long. Per the germline V gene, CDR1 is MNHNS and CDR2 is SASEGT. Deletions cut 1 base from V and 7 bases from J, with 16 bases between.

Sequenced: peripheral blood. This clonotype originated in an elderly man with COVID-19, enrolled during active disease. The chain couples TRBV6-1 to TRBJ1-4, with unresolved D. The CDR3 region is CASSEGYLLTGEKLFF. CDR3 sequence (DNA): TGTGCCAGCAGTGAAGGCTACCTCCTAACGGGTGAAAAACTGTTTTTT.